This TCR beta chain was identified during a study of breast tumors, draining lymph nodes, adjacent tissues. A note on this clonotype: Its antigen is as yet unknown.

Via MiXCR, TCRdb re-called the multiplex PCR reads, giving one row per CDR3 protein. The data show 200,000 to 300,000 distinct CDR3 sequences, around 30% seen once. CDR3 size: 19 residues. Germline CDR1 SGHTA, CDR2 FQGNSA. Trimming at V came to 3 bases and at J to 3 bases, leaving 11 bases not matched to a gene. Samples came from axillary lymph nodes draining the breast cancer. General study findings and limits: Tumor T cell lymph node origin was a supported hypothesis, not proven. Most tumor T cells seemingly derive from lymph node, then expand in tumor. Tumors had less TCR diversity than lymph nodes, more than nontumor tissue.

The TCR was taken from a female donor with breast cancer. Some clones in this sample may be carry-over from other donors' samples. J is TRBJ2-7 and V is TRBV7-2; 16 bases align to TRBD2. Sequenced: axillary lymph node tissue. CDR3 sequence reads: CASSLGTSGRAARDYEQYF. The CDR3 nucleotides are TGTGCCAGCAGCTTGGGGACTAGCGGGAGGGCCGCCAGAGACTACGAGCAGTACTTC.